Following are 21 T cell receptor beta chains from one sample sequenced in a study of T-cell reconstitution after alpha-beta-depleted transplantation in children. For TCRbeta, the library was prepared with unique molecular identifiers. One entry per CDR3 protein results from TCRdb running MiXCR on the PCR reads. Here the sample spans 350,000 to 500,000 distinct CDR3 sequences, roughly 44% being singletons. The sample was PBMCs, taken before TCRalphabeta/CD19-depleted stem cell transplant. The receptor set was obtained from a girl aged 2-10 years with aplastic anemia, due to receive a stem cell transplant.

This clonotype was recorded only once. The chain has TRBV20-1 and TRBJ2-3, with a tentative D call TRBD1 (6 bases). Germline V lookup: CDR1 DFQATT, CDR2 SNEGSKA (reference sequence). The CDR3 sequence is 13 residues long. V was pared by 6 bases and J by 0 bases, with 10 bases between. The CDR3 DNA reads TGCAGTGCCCTGGGACAAAGCACAGATACGCAGTATTTT. It translates to CSALGQSTDTQYF.

The sample holds one count of this clonotype. The chain links TRBV3-1 to TRBJ1-1; D is perhaps TRBD1 (5 bases). This CDR3 is built from 13 residues. Germline-derived CDR1 and CDR2 are LGHDT and YNNKEL (reference sequence). V was shortened by 0 bases and J by 11 bases, with 13 bases between the two germline ends. The CDR3 DNA reads as TGTGCCAGCAGCCAAGATCGGGGACTTGGGGCTTTCTTT. Residues: CASSQDRGLGAFF.

This clonotype has more than one count but fewer than ten. The chain links TRBV6-1 to TRBJ1-1; 9 bases are a match to TRBD1. The V gene end was trimmed by 5 bases and the J gene end by 4 bases; junction bases not matched to a gene: 14. CDR3 length: 17 amino acids. Germline assignment: CDR1 MNHNS and CDR2 SASEGT. CDR3 loop: CASSQHRGRSVGTEAFF. The CDR3 nucleotides read TGTGCCAGCAGTCAACACAGGGGGCGGTCGGTCGGCACTGAAGCTTTCTTT.

The genes are TRBV4-1 and TRBJ2-7, with 9 positions matching TRBD1. Germline trimming cut 3 bases from V and 6 bases from J; bases unmatched to any gene: 6. The CDR3 has 14 amino acids. Germline-derived CDR1 and CDR2 are MGHRA and YSYEKL. The CDR3 nucleotides read TGCGCCAGCAGCCAGGGACAGGGCATCAGCGAGCAGTACTTC. Amino acids: CASSQGQGISEQYF.

CDR3 loop: CSASRRGPRDEQFF. The CDR3 DNA reads as TGCAGTGCTAGCAGGCGGGGACCACGGGATGAGCAGTTCTTC. The chain has TRBV20-1 and TRBJ2-1; TRBD2 is a possible D gene (6 bases). CDR1 is DFQATT, CDR2 SNEGSKA, per germline (reference sequence). There are 14 residues in the CDR3. V was trimmed by 3 bases and J by 8 bases, leaving 17 bases between them.

This chain connects TRBV29-1 to TRBJ2-3, with TRBD2 identical over 9 bases. J lost 7 bases, V lost 7 bases, and 15 bases had no gene match. The CDR3 runs to 15 residues. From germline, CDR1 is SQVTM and CDR2 ANQGSEA. The CDR3 nucleotides read TGCAGCGGAGATAAAGCGGGAGGAGGTCGAAATACGCAGTATTTT. It yields the protein CSGDKAGGGRNTQYF.

On this clonotype: One junction end disagrees with the germline gene, perhaps due to a read error. J is TRBJ1-2 and V is TRBV4-1, with 7 bases lining up with TRBD1. Germline CDR1 is MGHRA and CDR2 is YSYEKL. The CDR3 spans 14 residues. DNA for the CDR3: TGCGCCAGCAGCCAAGGACAGGGTAGTTATGGCGACACCTTC. Protein product: CASSQGQGSYGDTF.

This clonotype was counted many times. This sequence joins TRBV20-1 and TRBJ1-1; a weak D match, TRBD1 (6 bases). The ends were cut back, 6 bases at V and 7 bases at J, with 18 bases in the middle. CDR3 length: 13 amino acids. Germline lookup yields CDR1 DFQATT and CDR2 SNEGSKA (reference sequence). DNA for the CDR3: TGCAGTGCGAGGGGTAGGGGGTACGGTGAAGCTTTCTTT. Translation: CSARGRGYGEAFF.

J is TRBJ2-7 and V is TRBV5-6; D perhaps matches TRBD2 (5 bases). Trimming left V 0 bases short and J 2 bases short, with 18 bases between. The CDR3 runs to 17 residues. Germline values: CDR1 SGHDT, CDR2 YYEEEE. The CDR3 loop reads CASSLGLLTGKAYEQYF. The DNA of the CDR3 is TGTGCCAGCAGCTTGGGTTTGCTAACGGGAAAGGCCTACGAGCAGTACTTC.

The genes are TRBV6-1 and TRBJ1-6; D gene ambiguous. The CDR3 totals 16 residues. V shed 7 bases and J shed 0 bases, with 13 bases lying between them. The germline V gene has CDR1 MNHNS and CDR2 SASEGT. The CDR3, as DNA: TGTGCCAGCAAGGCGAGTGGGAGCTCCTATAATTCACCCCTCCACTTT. Its protein is CASKASGSSYNSPLHF.

Many counts were recorded for this clonotype. The rearrangement links TRBV5-1 to TRBJ1-1; TRBD1 matches at 9 bases. V was pared by 1 base and J by 3 bases, with 4 bases of the junction left unmatched. Germline loops: CDR1 SGHRS, CDR2 YFSETQ. This CDR3 is built from 15 residues. In nucleotides, the CDR3 is TGCGCCAGCAGCTTGCCGGGACAGGGATACACTGAAGCTTTCTTT. Amino acid sequence: CASSLPGQGYTEAFF. The entire variable domain, with the rest obtained from reference TRBV5-1 and TRBJ1-1, is as follows: KAGVTQTPRYLIKTRGQQVTLSCSPISGHRSVSWYQQTPGQGLQFLFEYFSETQRNKGNFPGRFSGRQFSNSRSEMNVSTLELGDSALYLCASSLPGQGYTEAFFGQGTRLTVV.

The chain joins TRBV20-1 to TRBJ2-2; 10 bases match TRBD1. The V segment lost 5 bases and the J segment 9 bases; nucleotides outside the gene matches: 9. Germline V gene sequence: CDR1 DFQATT, CDR2 SNEGSKA (reference sequence). The CDR3 contains 14 residues. This CDR3 reads CSAQRQGAPWELFF. CDR3 sequence (DNA): TGCAGTGCTCAGAGACAGGGGGCCCCCTGGGAGCTGTTTTTT.

The chain joins TRBV28 to TRBJ2-1, with D unclear. Trimming took off 4 bases at V and 3 bases at J, with 16 bases between the two ends. The germline V gene encodes CDR1 MDHEN and CDR2 SYDVKM. This CDR3 has 16 residues. The CDR3 sequence: CASSSPSGPNYNEQFF. CDR3 sequence (DNA): TGTGCCAGCAGTTCGCCGTCCGGGCCCAACTACAATGAGCAGTTCTTC.

In its sample, this clonotype was seen many times. V and J are TRBV5-1 and TRBJ1-1, with TRBD1 matching over 7 bases. The CDR3 runs to 13 residues. The V segment lost 5 bases and the J segment 3 bases; nucleotides outside the gene matches: 4. Germline CDR1 is SGHRS and CDR2 is YFSETQ. The CDR3 nucleotides are TGCGCCAGCAGAACAGGGGCCTACACTGAAGCTTTCTTT. It codes for CASRTGAYTEAFF.

This clonotype was counted only a few times. The gene calls are TRBV11-1 and TRBJ2-2, with 10 bases lining up with TRBD2. This CDR3 contains 18 residues. The trim removed 2 bases at V and 1 base at J, leaving 7 bases unmatched. CDR1 and CDR2 from the germline V gene are SGHAT and FQDESV (reference sequence). In DNA, the CDR3 is TGTGCCAGCAGCTTAAGGACTAGCGGCGCTAAGAACACCGGGGAGCTGTTTTTT. Its translation is CASSLRTSGAKNTGELFF.

The chain recombines TRBV9 with TRBJ2-1, with D perhaps TRBD1 (5 bases). Trimming pared 0 bases from V and 4 bases from J, leaving 11 bases between. This CDR3 region has 15 residues. Germline V gene data show CDR1 as SGDLS and CDR2 as YYNGEE. This CDR3 is CASSVDQDKYNEQFF. The DNA for the CDR3 is TGTGCCAGCAGCGTAGACCAGGACAAGTACAATGAGCAGTTCTTC.

The chain is built from TRBV5-1 and TRBJ2-2; D may be TRBD2 (5 bases). The CDR3 totals 17 residues. Germline CDR1 reads SGHRS; CDR2 reads YFSETQ. The V end lost 2 bases, the J end lost 0 bases, and 14 bases lay between the germline ends. The DNA of the CDR3 is TGCGCCAGCAGCTTAGACCCGGGGATTACGAACACCGGGGAGCTGTTTTTT. Translation: CASSLDPGITNTGELFF.

The chain carries TRBV10-3 and TRBJ2-1; TRBD2 matches 9 bases. The V segment lost 11 bases and the J segment 5 bases; nucleotides outside the gene matches: 19. CDR1 is ENHRY, CDR2 SYGVKD, per germline. The CDR3 is 17 amino acids. The CDR3 DNA is TGTGCCTCCCGTATGGGGCTAGCGGGGATAAGTGACAATGAGCAGTTCTTC. It translates to CASRMGLAGISDNEQFF.

The rearrangement joins TRBV7-2 to TRBJ2-7; perhaps TRBD2 as D (6 bases). This CDR3 region has 16 residues. The germline gives CDR1 SGHTA, CDR2 FQGNSA. V was trimmed by 8 bases and J by 7 bases, leaving 27 bases between them. The CDR3 DNA reads as TGTGCCAGCTCCGACGGGCCAGCTGGGACTCGGAGGGAGCAGTACTTC. Its protein product is CASSDGPAGTRREQYF.

This clonotype showed up just a few times. The gene calls are TRBV7-2 and TRBJ2-1; 9 bases are shared with TRBD2. Per the germline V gene, CDR1 is SGHTA and CDR2 is FQGNSA. The V segment lost 5 bases and the J segment 8 bases; nucleotides outside the gene matches: 4. The CDR3 contains 13 residues. This CDR3 is CASSPIAGDEQFF. The CDR3 DNA sequence: TGTGCCAGCAGCCCTATAGCGGGAGATGAGCAGTTCTTC.

J is TRBJ2-1 and V is TRBV27; 11 nucleotides align to TRBD1. The germline V gene has CDR1 MNHEY and CDR2 SMNVEV (reference sequence). The CDR3 is made up of 16 amino acids. V shed 3 bases, J shed 9 bases, and the junction held 10 bases outside the gene matches. CDR3 nucleotide sequence: TGTGCCAGCAGTTTTACCGCGAGGACAGGGGGCACTGAGCAGTTCTTC. Its translation is CASSFTARTGGTEQFF.